The 19 T cell receptor beta chains presented below share a single source sample, sequenced in a study of early T cells in non-severe SARS-CoV-2 infection. One entry per CDR3 protein results from TCRdb running MiXCR on the 5' RACE reads. This table has 25,000 to 30,000 distinct CDR3 sequences, around 4.5% appearing once. Sequencing used whole blood. The receptors here all came from an adult who was a healthcare worker with PCR-confirmed SARS-CoV-2 infection or an uninfected control (not recorded which).

Concerning this clonotype: This may be a read error: a much more frequent sequence differs by one nucleotide. The rearrangement joins TRBV9 to TRBJ2-7; TRBD1 might be the D (6 bases). The CDR3 is 15 residues long. Germline V gene data show CDR1 as SGDLS and CDR2 as YYNGEE. DNA of the CDR3: TGTGCCAGCGGCGTAGGGGGAAGCGCCTCCTACGAGCAGTACTTC. Translation gives CASGVGGSASYEQYF.

The V call is TRBV29-1, the J call TRBJ1-2; D is ambiguous. V was shortened by 5 bases and J by 8 bases, with 3 bases between the two germline ends. This CDR3 comprises 8 residues. The germline V gene encodes CDR1 SQVTM and CDR2 ANQGSEA. The CDR3 is CSVPGYTF. The CDR3 DNA follows: TGCAGCGTTCCGGGCTACACCTTC.

This clonotype came up many times. The chain combines TRBV28 with TRBJ2-7, with 9 bases lining up with TRBD1. This CDR3 is built from 14 residues. The germline gives CDR1 MDHEN, CDR2 SYDVKM. V shed 3 bases and J 3 bases; nucleotides not matched to a gene: 3. CDR3 nucleotides: TGTGCCAGCAGTTTCCTGGACAGGGGCTACGAGCAGTACTTC. It specifies CASSFLDRGYEQYF.

This clonotype rates as medium-sized. The chain links TRBV6-2 or TRBV6-3 to TRBJ1-2; 7 positions agree with TRBD1. V gave up 6 bases and J gave up 6 bases; unmatched junction bases: 10. The CDR3 loop spans 14 amino acids. Germline values: CDR1 MNHEY, CDR2 SVGEGT. DNA of the CDR3: TGTGCCAGCAGCACAACAGGGGACGTCGATGGCTACACCTTC. This translates into CASSTTGDVDGYTF.

This clonotype was seen at least ten times. The chain recombines TRBV24-1 with TRBJ1-4; 7 bases map to TRBD1. Germline V gives CDR1 KGHDR, CDR2 SFDVKD. The CDR3 has 14 amino acids. The V gene end was trimmed by 5 bases and the J gene end by 3 bases; junction bases not matched to a gene: 2. CDR3: CATSADRSNEKLFF. The CDR3, as DNA: TGTGCCACCAGTGCGGACAGGTCTAATGAAAAACTGTTTTTT.

This clonotype was picked up many times. The V and J genes are TRBV15 and TRBJ1-2; 7 nucleotides align to TRBD1. Trimming cost V 2 bases and J 6 bases; bases outside gene matches: 6. The CDR3 covers 14 residues. From germline, CDR1 is LNHNV and CDR2 YYDKDF (reference sequence). In DNA, the CDR3 is TGTGCCACCAGCAGATCGCCCCAGGGGGATGGCTACACCTTC. Translating gives CATSRSPQGDGYTF. The full variable domain, with the rest looked up from reference TRBV15 and TRBJ1-2, is DAMVIQNPRYQVTQFGKPVTLSCSQTLNHNVMYWYQQKSSQAPKLLFHYYDKDFNNEADTPDNFQSRRPNTSFCFLDIRSPGLGDTAMYLCATSRSPQGDGYTFGSGTRLTVV.

This clonotype has a count of ten or more. The chain has TRBV7-9 and TRBJ2-2; D is ambiguous. Trimming took off 5 bases at V and 2 bases at J, with 12 bases between the two ends. The length of the CDR3 is 15 residues. Germline values: CDR1 SEHNR, CDR2 FQNEAQ (reference sequence). CDR3 residues: CASSPTNRNTGELFF. CDR3 coding DNA: TGTGCCAGCAGCCCAACTAACCGAAACACCGGGGAGCTGTTTTTT.

The sample holds many counts of this clonotype. The chain joins TRBV5-1 to TRBJ2-2, with 7 nucleotides matching TRBD1. Unmatched junction bases numbered 14, after V lost 4 bases and J lost 5 bases. CDR1 is SGHRS and CDR2 is YFSETQ in the germline V gene. The length of the CDR3 is 17 residues. The CDR3 loop is CASSPFIWTGRTGELFF. The DNA for the CDR3 is TGCGCCAGCAGCCCCTTTATATGGACAGGACGGACCGGGGAGCTGTTTTTT.

In this sample, this clonotype turned up a few times. V gene TRBV19 combines with J gene TRBJ2-5, with D perhaps assigned TRBD1 or TRBD2 (6 bases each). The germline V and J ends were trimmed by 3 bases and 5 bases, with 16 bases remaining between them. This CDR3 is 15 amino acids long. CDR1 and CDR2 from the germline V gene are LNHDA and SQIVND (reference sequence). Here the CDR3 reads CASSINGGQSETQYF. CDR3 DNA: TGTGCCAGTAGTATCAATGGGGGGCAGTCGGAGACCCAGTACTTC.

This rearrangement joins TRBV6-1 to TRBJ2-1; D call uncertain. Germline CDR1 is MNHNS and CDR2 is SASEGT. V was trimmed by 6 bases and J by 0 bases, leaving 12 bases between them. The CDR3 spans 15 residues. CDR3 in amino acids: CASRWVLSSYNEQFF. The CDR3, as DNA: TGTGCCAGCAGATGGGTTTTGAGCTCCTACAATGAGCAGTTCTTC.

This clonotype was seen at least ten times. The CDR3 sequence is CASSGGREGEKLFF. The DNA of the CDR3 is TGTGCCAGCAGTGGCGGCAGGGAAGGTGAAAAACTGTTTTTT. The V call is TRBV6-1, the J call TRBJ1-4, with D possibly being TRBD1 (5 bases). The CDR3 runs to 14 residues. CDR1 and CDR2 (germline): MNHNS, SASEGT. Between the trimmed V and J ends, which lost 4 bases and 7 bases, there was a span of 13 bases.

Many counts were recorded for this clonotype. The chain employs TRBV20-1 and TRBJ2-5, with D perhaps matching TRBD1 (6 bases). Germline loops: CDR1 DFQATT, CDR2 SNEGSKA (reference sequence). This CDR3 spans 13 amino acids. Between the trimmed V and J ends, which lost 6 bases and 1 base, there was a span of 12 bases. The CDR3, as DNA: TGCAGTGCAACCGGGACACTCCAAGAGACCCAGTACTTC. Translated, it gives CSATGTLQETQYF.

The rearrangement uses TRBV20-1 and TRBJ2-7; 8 positions match TRBD1. From germline, CDR1 is DFQATT and CDR2 SNEGSKA (reference sequence). This CDR3 has 13 amino acids. After removal of 5 bases from V and 3 bases from J, the junction contained 6 bases not matched to a gene. DNA for the CDR3: TGCAGTGCTCATGGACAGGGAAACTACGAGCAGTACTTC. Its protein product is CSAHGQGNYEQYF.

This clonotype has ten or more counts. This chain links TRBV4-2 with TRBJ1-3; unclear D gene. The V end lost 6 bases, the J end lost 0 bases, and 12 bases lay between the germline ends. Germline V lookup: CDR1 LGHNA, CDR2 YNFKEQ. This CDR3 region has 15 residues. The CDR3 bases are TGTGCCAGCAGTAAGGACCGCAGCTCTGGAAACACCATATATTTT. Protein product: CASSKDRSSGNTIYF.

At least ten counts were recorded for this clonotype. The chain joins TRBV20-1 to TRBJ2-3, with D maybe TRBD1 (6 bases). The CDR3 has 13 residues. Germline loops: CDR1 DFQATT, CDR2 SNEGSKA (reference sequence). Trimming left V 3 bases short and J 10 bases short, with 17 bases between. CDR3 in DNA: TGCAGTGCTAGTCTGAGGCAAGGGGGTCCGCAGTATTTT. Its translation is CSASLRQGGPQYF.

This clonotype was observed many times. The chain joins TRBV7-2 to TRBJ2-1; TRBD1 is a possible D gene (6 bases). From germline, CDR1 is SGHTA and CDR2 FQGNSA. The CDR3 covers 16 residues. V gave up 0 bases and J gave up 5 bases, with 14 bases separating them. As DNA, the CDR3 is TGTGCCAGCAGCTTAGCGCCACAGGGTTCCCACAATGAGCAGTTCTTC. This sequence encodes CASSLAPQGSHNEQFF. The full variable domain, in which reference TRBV7-2 and TRBJ2-1 provide the parts outside the CDR3, is GAGVSQSPSNKVTEKGKDVELRCDPISGHTALYWYRQSLGQGLEFLIYFQGNSAPDKSGLPSDRFSAERTGGSVSTLTIQRTQQEDSAVYLCASSLAPQGSHNEQFFGPGTRLTVL.

Remarks on this clonotype: Since a much larger clone is just one base distant, this may be a read error. The chain carries TRBV29-1 and TRBJ2-3; D unclear. This CDR3 comprises 11 residues. CDR1 and CDR2 (germline): SQVTM, ANQGSEA. CDR3 protein: CSVEVSGTQCF. CDR3 in DNA: TGCAGCGTTGAGGTATCCGGTACGCAGTGTTTT.

This clonotype is medium-sized by share. The V and J genes are TRBV28 and TRBJ2-1; D is undetermined. V lost 8 bases and J lost 9, with 20 bases in between. The germline V gene has CDR1 MDHEN and CDR2 SYDVKM. CDR3 size: 14 residues. CDR3 protein: CASSMTGPPGEQFF. CDR3 in DNA: TGTGCCAGCTCCATGACCGGACCCCCCGGTGAGCAGTTCTTC.

This clonotype was picked up many times. The V and J genes are TRBV28 and TRBJ2-7; 11 positions agree with TRBD2. With 6 bases clipped from V and 2 bases from J, the junction kept 9 bases outside the gene matches. Germline V gene sequence: CDR1 MDHEN, CDR2 SYDVKM. The CDR3 loop spans 16 amino acids. The CDR3 DNA reads as TGTGCCAGCAGACGGAAACTAGCGGGAGCCACCTACGAGCAGTACTTC. Amino acid sequence: CASRRKLAGATYEQYF.